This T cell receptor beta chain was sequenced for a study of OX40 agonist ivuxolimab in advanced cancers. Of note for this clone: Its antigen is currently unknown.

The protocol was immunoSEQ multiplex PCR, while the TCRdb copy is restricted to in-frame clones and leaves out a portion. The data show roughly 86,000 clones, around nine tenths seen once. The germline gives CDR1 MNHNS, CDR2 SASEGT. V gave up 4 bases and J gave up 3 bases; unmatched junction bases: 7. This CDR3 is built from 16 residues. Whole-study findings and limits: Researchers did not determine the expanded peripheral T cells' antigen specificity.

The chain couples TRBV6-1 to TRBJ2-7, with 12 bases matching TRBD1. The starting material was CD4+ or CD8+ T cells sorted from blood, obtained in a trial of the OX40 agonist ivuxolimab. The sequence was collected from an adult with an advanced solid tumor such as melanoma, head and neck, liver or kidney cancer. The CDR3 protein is CASSVLGQGAGYEQYF. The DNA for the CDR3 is TGTGCCAGCAGTGTCTTGGGACAGGGGGCGGGCTACGAGCAGTACTTC.